These 27 T cell receptor beta chains came from one sample sequenced in a study of T cell repertoires and HLA-DP antigens. Here immunoSEQ multiplex PCR was the method, and the copy in TCRdb shows in-frame clones only, minus some. The table includes around 1,600 clones, more than 75% detected once. CD4+ cells expanded for 15 days were restimulated 24 h with allogeneic-DPB1 HeLa cells. Stimulation used HeLa cells expressing transduced HLA-DPA1/DPB1, HLA-DM, invariant chain and CD80. Sequenced: CD137- CD4+ T cells from cultured PBMCs. The receptor source for this set is a man aged 45 to 65 in good health and CMV-seronegative.

V gene TRBV11-3 combines with J gene TRBJ1-1; the D is unclear. V was clipped by 0 bases and J by 5 bases, with 7 bases between them. The CDR3 is 13 residues long. Germline-derived CDR1 and CDR2 are SGHNT and YENEEA. The CDR3 loop is CASSLDGRTEAFF. The CDR3 coding sequence is TGTGCCAGCAGCTTAGACGGTAGAACTGAAGCTTTCTTT.

CDR3 DNA: TGTGCCAGCGGTACCGGGGAGCTGTTTTTT. This gives the protein CASGTGELFF. V gene TRBV6-1 combines with J gene TRBJ2-2; no definite D call. Germline CDR1 reads MNHNS; CDR2 reads SASEGT. The CDR3 spans 10 residues. Between the trimmed V and J ends, which lost 8 bases and 5 bases, there was a span of 3 bases.

The J gene is TRBJ2-5, the V gene TRBV19; D gene uncertain. The CDR3 consists of 13 residues. Trimming stripped 9 bases from V and 7 bases from J, with 18 bases between. Germline V lookup: CDR1 LNHDA, CDR2 SQIVND (reference sequence). The DNA for the CDR3 is TGTGCCAGCAGCCAAGGGCCGACGGGGACCCAGTACTTC. Residues: CASSQGPTGTQYF.

The chain uses TRBV5-5 and TRBJ2-7; perhaps TRBD2 as D (5 bases). The V gene lost 2 bases and the J gene lost 3 bases, with 15 bases spanning the gap. The CDR3 is 15 amino acids. Germline CDR1 reads SGHKS; CDR2 reads YYEKEE (reference sequence). The CDR3 sequence: CASSLGEAGGYEQYF. Here the CDR3 DNA reads TGTGCCAGCAGCTTAGGTGAGGCGGGCGGCTACGAGCAGTACTTC.

V and J are TRBV30 and TRBJ2-1; 7 bases map to TRBD1. The junction had 10 bases not matched to a gene; V was cut back by 8 bases and J by 12 bases. From germline, CDR1 is GTSNPN and CDR2 SVGIG (reference sequence). CDR3 size: 11 residues. In DNA form, the CDR3 reads TGTGCCGGCCAACAGGGGTCAGGGCAGTTCTTC. It specifies CAGQQGSGQFF.

The rearrangement joins TRBV29-1 to TRBJ1-2; 10 bases agree with TRBD1. This CDR3 has 13 residues. V lost 4 bases and J lost 7; bases outside the gene matches: 6. Germline loops: CDR1 SQVTM, CDR2 ANQGSEA. This CDR3 is CSVARQGASGYTF. The CDR3 DNA reads TGCAGCGTTGCAAGACAGGGGGCCTCTGGCTACACCTTC.

This clone was picked up a small number of times. The chain combines TRBV6-5 with TRBJ2-5; TRBD2 matches at 10 bases. J was trimmed by 0 bases and V by 5 bases; bases with no gene match: 3. The CDR3 length is 15 residues. Germline V gene data show CDR1 as MNHEY and CDR2 as SVGAGI. The DNA of the CDR3 is TGTGCCAGCAGTCGGACTAGCGGTGACCAAGAGACCCAGTACTTC. Its protein is CASSRTSGDQETQYF.

The chain recombines TRBV11-2 with TRBJ2-1, with TRBD2 identical over 10 bases. CDR3 size: 16 residues. Germline V gives CDR1 SGHAT, CDR2 FQNNGV. V was pared by 4 bases and J by 3 bases, with 6 bases of the junction left unmatched. The CDR3 DNA reads TGTGCCAGCAGCTCCCTAGCGGGAGCGAACTACAATGAGCAGTTCTTC. It encodes CASSSLAGANYNEQFF.

This clone turned up a few times. The DNA for the CDR3 is TGTGCCAGCAGCTTGGCTAGCGGCCTTTGGGAGCAGTACTTC. Translation: CASSLASGLWEQYF. The J gene is TRBJ2-7, the V gene TRBV7-9; TRBD2 matches at 7 bases. Germline CDR1 is SEHNR and CDR2 is FQNEAQ (reference sequence). V lost 3 bases and J lost 7; bases outside the gene matches: 9. The CDR3 runs to 14 residues. Looking up the rest from reference TRBV7-9 and TRBJ2-7 gives the full variable domain: DTGVSQNPRHKITKRGQNVTFRCDPISEHNRLYWYRQTLGQGPEFLTYFQNEAQLEKSRLLSDRFSAERPKGSFSTLEIQRTEQGDSAMYLCASSLASGLWEQYFGPGTRLTVT.

V is TRBV4-1 and J is TRBJ2-3, with D perhaps given as TRBD1 or TRBD2 (5 bases each). The V end lost 0 bases, the J end lost 4 bases, and 11 bases lay between the germline ends. This CDR3 comprises 15 residues. The germline V gene encodes CDR1 MGHRA and CDR2 YSYEKL. CDR3 coding DNA: TGCGCCAGCAGCCAAGATAAGGGGCGGGCAGATACGCAGTATTTT. It codes for CASSQDKGRADTQYF.

The chain links TRBV6-6 to TRBJ2-2, with TRBD2 matching over 9 bases. Trimming removed 2 bases from V and 5 bases from J; junction bases left unmatched: 6. The CDR3 consists of 16 residues. Germline CDR1 is MNHNY and CDR2 is SVGAGI (reference sequence). CDR3 nucleotides: TGTGCCAGCAGTTACCCAGCGGGAGGCCGGACCGGGGAGCTGTTTTTT. This gives the protein CASSYPAGGRTGELFF.

The CDR3: CASSLAHLRQTAYEQYF. The CDR3 DNA reads TGTGCCAGCAGCTTAGCCCACTTACGTCAGACAGCCTACGAGCAGTACTTC. The chain uses TRBV7-1 and TRBJ2-7; TRBD1 might be the D (5 bases). TRBV7-1 is known as an ORF, though its function is uncertain. The CDR3 spans 17 residues. Trimming left V 4 bases short and J 2 bases short, with 21 bases between.

The chain employs TRBV5-8 and TRBJ2-7, with 9 positions matching TRBD1. CDR1 is SGHTS and CDR2 is YDEGEE in the germline V gene. The CDR3 totals 18 residues. Trimming took 3 bases from V and 3 from J; bases not matched to a gene: 16. The chain's CDR3 is CASSSSGQGQGPFYEQYF. CDR3 bases: TGTGCCAGCAGCTCCTCGGGGCAGGGACAGGGACCGTTCTACGAGCAGTACTTC.

V usage is TRBV6-5 and J usage is TRBJ1-5, with no clear D. Germline lookup yields CDR1 MNHEY and CDR2 SVGAGI. The V end was cut by 2 bases, the J end by 4 bases, with 9 bases between. The CDR3 has 14 amino acids. The CDR3 region is CASSYLPLNQPQHF. CDR3 DNA: TGTGCCAGCAGTTACCTACCCCTTAATCAGCCCCAGCATTTT.

The chain links TRBV19 to TRBJ2-2; TRBD2 is a possible D gene (6 bases). Looked up from germline, CDR1 is LNHDA and CDR2 is SQIVND (reference sequence). V was cut by 3 bases and J by 4 bases, with 12 bases left in between. The CDR3 extends over 15 amino acids. CDR3 coding DNA: TGTGCCAGTAGTATTAGCGGTACGGTCACCGGGGAGCTGTTTTTT. Amino acids: CASSISGTVTGELFF.

By its share, this clone is medium-sized. The CDR3: CASSQPGQGTEKLFF. DNA of the CDR3: TGCGCCAGCAGCCAGCCGGGACAGGGGACTGAAAAACTGTTTTTT. The chain recombines TRBV4-1 with TRBJ1-4; 10 bases agree with TRBD1. J lost 7 bases, V lost 3 bases, and 5 bases had no gene match. Germline CDR1 and CDR2: MGHRA and YSYEKL. CDR3 length equals 15 residues.

The chain recombines TRBV7-2 with TRBJ2-2, with D uncertain. Trimming stripped 7 bases from V and 4 bases from J, with 10 bases between. The germline V gene encodes CDR1 SGHTA and CDR2 FQGNSA. The CDR3 extends over 13 amino acids. The CDR3: CASTLVGTGELFF. CDR3 sequence (DNA): TGTGCCAGCACCCTAGTGGGCACCGGGGAGCTGTTTTTT.

V is TRBV28 and J is TRBJ2-6, with D maybe TRBD1 (5 bases). V was shortened by 6 bases and J by 1 base, with 10 bases between the two germline ends. The CDR3 has 15 residues. Germline V gives CDR1 MDHEN, CDR2 SYDVKM. Written as DNA, the CDR3 is TGTGCCAGCAGACCAGGGTTTTCTGGGGCCAACGTCCTGACTTTC. This sequence encodes CASRPGFSGANVLTF.

This rearrangement joins TRBV6-1 to TRBJ2-2; 8 bases line up with TRBD1. J gave up 9 bases and V 5 bases, and 5 bases lay outside the gene matches. The CDR3 sequence is 13 residues long. Germline CDR1 is MNHNS and CDR2 is SASEGT. CDR3 DNA sequence: TGTGCCAGCAGTACCCGGACAGGGCGGGAGCTGTTTTTT. This sequence encodes CASSTRTGRELFF.

The V call is TRBV28, the J call TRBJ1-1; 8 bases are a match to TRBD1. Germline CDR1 reads MDHEN; CDR2 reads SYDVKM. This CDR3 has 16 residues. Trimming took 7 bases from V and 6 from J; bases not matched to a gene: 16. The CDR3 spells CASTRGANRGVPEAFF. The CDR3 DNA is TGTGCCAGCACACGGGGGGCAAACAGGGGGGTTCCTGAAGCTTTCTTT.

The chain uses TRBV10-3 and TRBJ1-1, with D tentatively TRBD1 (5 bases). Germline CDR1 reads ENHRY; CDR2 reads SYGVKD. This CDR3 spans 14 amino acids. V was shortened by 3 bases and J by 3 bases, with 11 bases between the two germline ends. In DNA form, the CDR3 reads TGTGCCATCAGTGAAGAAGAGGGGTACACTGAAGCTTTCTTT. It yields the protein CAISEEEGYTEAFF.

The chain couples TRBV7-9 to TRBJ2-1; TRBD2 matches at 9 bases. With V trimmed by 2 bases and J by 8 bases, 10 bases remained unmatched. Germline CDR1 is SEHNR and CDR2 is FQNEAQ (reference sequence). This CDR3 has 16 residues. The CDR3 sequence is CASSLLFGGGADEQFF. In DNA, the CDR3 is TGTGCCAGCAGCTTATTGTTTGGCGGGGGGGCAGATGAGCAGTTCTTC.

CDR3: CASSPRDSTYNEQFF. The DNA for the CDR3 is TGTGCCAGCAGCCCCCGGGACAGTACCTACAATGAGCAGTTCTTC. The chain has TRBV7-2 and TRBJ2-1, with 7 bases fitting TRBD1. Trimming at V came to 5 bases and at J to 2 bases, leaving 6 bases not matched to a gene. The CDR3 has 15 amino acids. Germline-derived CDR1 and CDR2 are SGHTA and FQGNSA.

This chain links TRBV6-6 with TRBJ2-1, with TRBD2 matching over 10 bases. The J segment lost 6 bases and the V segment lost 7 bases, leaving 6 bases of the junction unmatched. This CDR3 comprises 14 residues. CDR1 is MNHNY, CDR2 SVGAGI, per germline (reference sequence). CDR3 in amino acids: CASISLAGANEQFF. CDR3 in DNA: TGTGCCAGCATAAGTCTAGCGGGGGCCAATGAGCAGTTCTTC.

This chain connects TRBV29-1 to TRBJ2-5; weak D call: TRBD2 (5 bases). CDR3 length equals 15 residues. Germline CDR1 SQVTM, CDR2 ANQGSEA. The ends were cut back, 0 bases at V and 3 bases at J, with 14 bases in the middle. CDR3 residues: CSVEDPRGWEETQYF. CDR3 sequence (DNA): TGCAGCGTTGAAGATCCCCGGGGATGGGAAGAGACCCAGTACTTC.

Only a few counts were recorded for this clone. This chain connects TRBV30 to TRBJ1-6; 8 bases are a match to TRBD1. The length of the CDR3 is 14 residues. The trim removed 2 bases at V and 8 bases at J, leaving 5 bases unmatched. Germline V lookup: CDR1 GTSNPN, CDR2 SVGIG (reference sequence). The CDR3 loop reads CAWSLETGDSPLHF. As DNA, the CDR3 is TGTGCCTGGAGTCTTGAGACAGGGGATTCACCCCTCCACTTT.

The table lists this clone with a few counts. This chain connects TRBV5-4 to TRBJ2-1; 8 nucleotides agree with TRBD2. Germline-derived CDR1 and CDR2 are SGHNT and YYREEE (reference sequence). The CDR3 covers 15 residues. With V trimmed by 7 bases and J by 7 bases, 13 bases remained unmatched. The CDR3 region is CASSRPGGPGNEQFF. The CDR3 DNA reads as TGTGCCAGCTCCAGGCCGGGAGGGCCTGGGAATGAGCAGTTCTTC.